The next 21 T cell receptor beta chains were all read from a single sample in a study of T cell repertoires in cytomegalovirus infection (dated by TCRdb to the late 2010s). The instrument given in TCRdb is Illumina HiSeq 1500. TCRdb reanalyzed the raw reads on its own, using fastp at Q25 for trimming and MiXCR for clone calling, and kept in-frame beta chains. Duplicate CDR3 protein sequences are folded into a single record with the most common DNA and genes. The sample includes roughly 630,000 distinct CDR3 sequences, with less than 25% observed a single time. 6.5% to 10% of the sample is in the top ten clones. Sequenced material: CD8+ T cells from PBMCs. The receptors shown here come from a human donor in good health (CMV status not recorded). Some clones in this sample may be carry-over from other donors' samples.

This chain connects TRBV6-5 to TRBJ2-7, with D perhaps assigned TRBD1 or TRBD2 (5 bases each). Per the germline V gene, CDR1 is MNHEY and CDR2 is SVGAGI. This CDR3 is built from 17 residues. V was cut by 0 bases and J by 0 bases, with 15 bases left in between. DNA of the CDR3: TGTGCCAGCAGTTACTCTGCCCTGGGGGAATTCTCCTACGAGCAGTACTTC. Its protein is CASSYSALGEFSYEQYF.

This clonotype was observed once. With a much larger clone just one base away, this may be a read error. This chain joins TRBV7-6 and TRBJ1-4, with D perhaps TRBD1 (5 bases). This CDR3 comprises 16 residues. The germline gives CDR1 SGHVS, CDR2 FNYEAQ. The CDR3 region is CVSSFGPTTANEKLFF. The CDR3 DNA sequence: TGTGTCAGCAGCTTCGGCCCCACGACAGCTAATGAAAAACTGTTTTTT.

This clonotype was seen only a few times. The chain recombines TRBV4-3 with TRBJ1-1; TRBD1 might be the D (5 bases). From germline, CDR1 is LGHNA and CDR2 YSLEER. Trimming pared 0 bases from V and 3 bases from J, leaving 20 bases between. This CDR3 comprises 18 residues. The CDR3 protein is CASSQDFIVPGRDTEAFF. The CDR3 DNA reads TGCGCCAGCAGCCAAGATTTTATAGTGCCAGGGCGGGACACTGAAGCTTTCTTT.

This clonotype was seen repeatedly, ten times or more. The V gene is TRBV7-9, the J gene TRBJ1-1, with D unresolved. This CDR3 is built from 13 residues. Germline CDR1 is SEHNR and CDR2 is FQNEAQ (reference sequence). V was shortened by 7 bases and J by 3 bases, with 12 bases between the two germline ends. DNA for the CDR3: TGTGCCAGCAAACAGAGAGAAGACACTGAAGCTTTCTTT. Translated, it gives CASKQREDTEAFF.

The chain is built from TRBV7-9 and TRBJ2-2, with D unclear. In germline, CDR1 is SEHNR, CDR2 FQNEAQ (reference sequence). The CDR3 has 15 residues. Trimming cost V 3 bases and J 0 bases, with 8 bases left between them. The chain's CDR3 is CASSFGPTNTGELFF. The CDR3 nucleotides read TGTGCCAGCAGCTTCGGCCCGACGAACACCGGGGAGCTGTTTTTT. The variable domain in full, with the rest retrieved from reference TRBV7-9 and TRBJ2-2, is DTGVSQNPRHKITKRGQNVTFRCDPISEHNRLYWYRQTLGQGPEFLTYFQNEAQLEKSRLLSDRFSAERPKGSFSTLEIQRTEQGDSAMYLCASSFGPTNTGELFFGEGSRLTVL.

This clonotype was picked up a small number of times. The chain has TRBV7-9 and TRBJ2-1; D is uncertain. The V gene's germline CDR1 is SEHNR and CDR2 FQNEAQ (reference sequence). The V end was cut by 5 bases, the J end by 9 bases, with 11 bases between. This CDR3 region has 12 residues. CDR3 loop: CASSLGVTEQFF. The CDR3 coding sequence is TGTGCCAGCAGCCTGGGCGTCACTGAGCAGTTCTTC.

The V gene is TRBV14, the J gene TRBJ1-2; D gene ambiguous. V was shortened by 1 base and J by 4 bases, with 16 bases between the two germline ends. CDR1 is SGHDN and CDR2 is FVKESK in the germline V gene. The CDR3 spans 16 residues. The CDR3 nucleotides are TGTGCCAGCAGCCAAGGTACCCCAAAGGGAATCTATGGCTACACCTTC. Its translation: CASSQGTPKGIYGYTF.

The chain has TRBV2 and TRBJ2-1; 13 bases are a match to TRBD2. Trimming cost V 6 bases and J 4 bases; bases outside gene matches: 0. The germline CDR1 and CDR2 sequences are SNHLY and FYNNEI. The CDR3 has 14 amino acids. CDR3 nucleotides: TGTGCCAGCAGGGGACTAGCGGGGTACAATGAGCAGTTCTTC. Its translation: CASRGLAGYNEQFF.

The rearrangement joins TRBV7-9 to TRBJ1-5; D uncertain. This CDR3 is 15 amino acids long. Germline CDR1 reads SEHNR; CDR2 reads FQNEAQ (reference sequence). Between the trimmed V and J ends, which lost 5 bases and 1 base, there was a span of 12 bases. Written as DNA, the CDR3 is TGTGCCAGCAGCGGGGAACTAGAAAGCAATCAGCCCCAGCATTTT. This gives the protein CASSGELESNQPQHF.

The J gene is TRBJ2-1, the V gene TRBV19; TRBD2 aligns across 7 bases. Germline values: CDR1 LNHDA, CDR2 SQIVND (reference sequence). V was pared by 10 bases and J by 0 bases, with 6 bases of the junction left unmatched. CDR3 length equals 14 residues. The CDR3 DNA is TGTGCCACCGCGGGACTAAACTCCTACAATGAGCAGTTCTTC. Its protein is CATAGLNSYNEQFF.

The chain is built from TRBV29-1 and TRBJ1-1; possible D gene TRBD1, 6 bases. This CDR3 spans 15 amino acids. The germline V and J ends were trimmed by 3 bases and 6 bases, with 20 bases remaining between them. Per germline, CDR1 SQVTM and CDR2 ANQGSEA. CDR3 sequence (DNA): TGCAGCGTTGAGATGGGCCGGGGGCGGTACCCTGAAGCTTTCTTT. It codes for CSVEMGRGRYPEAFF.

The genes are TRBV28 and TRBJ2-1; 15 positions match TRBD2. V gave up 5 bases and J gave up 10 bases; unmatched junction bases: 6. The CDR3 has 15 amino acids. Germline-derived CDR1 and CDR2 are MDHEN and SYDVKM. The CDR3 protein is CASSPGTSGGSEQFF. CDR3 sequence (DNA): TGTGCCAGCAGTCCAGGGACTAGCGGGGGGTCCGAGCAGTTCTTC.

This clonotype was observed a handful of times. The genes are TRBV7-3 and TRBJ2-7; no clear D gene. Germline values: CDR1 SGHTA, CDR2 FQGTGA. V was clipped by 7 bases and J by 3 bases, with 16 bases between them. The CDR3 has 14 amino acids. The DNA of the CDR3 is TGTGCCAGCATTGTAATTGGGCCCCGCTACGAGCAGTACGTC. Amino acids: CASIVIGPRYEQYV.

This clonotype was counted only a few times. This chain uses TRBV10-3 with TRBJ2-3; 8 bases are a match to TRBD2. The germline V gene has CDR1 ENHRY and CDR2 SYGVKD. Trimming cost V 7 bases and J 3 bases; bases outside gene matches: 18. The CDR3 covers 18 residues. The chain's CDR3 is CAITPHGETSVVTDTQYF. The CDR3 DNA is TGTGCCATCACCCCCCACGGGGAGACTAGCGTTGTTACAGATACGCAGTATTTT.

This clonotype was counted between two and nine times. This chain uses TRBV13 with TRBJ1-2, with 8 bases that match TRBD1. The trim removed 4 bases at V and 4 bases at J, leaving 5 bases unmatched. The CDR3 totals 14 residues. Germline V gene data show CDR1 as PRHDT and CDR2 as FYEKMQ (reference sequence). CDR3 DNA: TGTGCCAGCAGCTCGGGACAGGCCGGCTATGGCTACACCTTC. This sequence encodes CASSSGQAGYGYTF.

This clonotype was observed a handful of times. This sequence joins TRBV12-3 or TRBV12-4 and TRBJ1-1, with 12 bases lining up with TRBD1. Losses at the gene ends were 4 bases for V and 0 bases for J; bases not matched to a gene: 6. There are 17 residues in the CDR3. The chain's CDR3 is CASSWGTGGSMNTEAFF. The CDR3 nucleotides read TGTGCCAGCAGTTGGGGGACAGGGGGCTCCATGAACACTGAAGCTTTCTTT.

The rearrangement joins TRBV6-5 to TRBJ2-1; 7 bases align to TRBD2. Germline V gives CDR1 MNHEY, CDR2 SVGAGI. The V gene end was trimmed by 2 bases and the J gene end by 3 bases; junction bases not matched to a gene: 7. The CDR3 spans 16 residues. In DNA form, the CDR3 reads TGTGCCAGCAGTTACGGGGGGGAGAATAACTACAATGAGCAGTTCTTC. Protein sequence: CASSYGGENNYNEQFF.

The chain couples TRBV24-1 to TRBJ1-5; 8 bases match TRBD1. CDR3 length: 13 residues. The junction had 8 bases not matched to a gene; V was cut back by 11 bases and J by 6 bases. Germline assignment: CDR1 KGHDR and CDR2 SFDVKD. The CDR3 region is CAIGQGEGQPQHF. The CDR3 DNA follows: TGTGCCATTGGACAGGGAGAGGGTCAGCCCCAGCATTTT.

The CDR3 loop is CSARVMGRIDTQYF. The CDR3 bases are TGCAGTGCTAGAGTGATGGGAAGGATAGATACGCAGTATTTT. The chain uses TRBV20-1 and TRBJ2-3, with D uncertain. V lost 1 base and J 5 bases, leaving 13 bases between the germline ends. The CDR3 loop spans 14 amino acids. Germline CDR1 DFQATT, CDR2 SNEGSKA (reference sequence).

Only one count was recorded for this clonotype. The rearrangement uses TRBV20-1 and TRBJ1-2; D call uncertain. V shed 6 bases and J shed 0 bases, with 11 bases lying between them. Germline CDR1 is DFQATT and CDR2 is SNEGSKA (reference sequence). The CDR3 sequence is 13 residues long. Here the CDR3 reads CSAIGIANYGYTF. The CDR3, as DNA: TGCAGTGCGATCGGTATTGCTAACTATGGCTACACCTTC.

This clonotype was observed at least ten times. The V and J genes are TRBV27 and TRBJ2-7; possible D gene TRBD2, 5 bases. V was shortened by 2 bases and J by 3 bases, with 11 bases between the two germline ends. The CDR3 is 14 residues long. Germline V gene data show CDR1 as MNHEY and CDR2 as SMNVEV (reference sequence). CDR3 bases: TGTGCCAGCAGTTTAGTAGAGGGTAGCTACGAGCAGTACTTC. Residues: CASSLVEGSYEQYF.